A single sample gave rise to the 20 T cell receptor beta chains below, sequenced in a study of control samples from healthy donors and cancer patients. Assay: immunoSEQ multiplex PCR; the TCRdb copy retains only in-frame clones and omits some. Here the sample spans 95,000 to 130,000 clones, around 90% being singletons. Sequences were obtained from blood. These receptors were obtained from a woman in her sixties or seventies in good health.

This clone was found once. DNA for the CDR3: TGTGCCAGCAGTTACACTCGGACTAGCGGGGGGCTACACTACGAGCAGTACTTC. This sequence encodes CASSYTRTSGGLHYEQYF. The chain recombines TRBV6-2 or TRBV6-3 with TRBJ2-7, with TRBD2 matching 14 bases. CDR1 is MNHEY and CDR2 is SVGEGT in the germline V gene. The CDR3 extends over 18 amino acids. V shed 2 bases, J shed 3 bases, and the junction held 9 bases outside the gene matches.

The chain has TRBV7-9 and TRBJ2-3; D is perhaps TRBD2 (6 bases). V was shortened by 6 bases and J by 0 bases, with 10 bases between the two germline ends. Germline assignment: CDR1 SEHNR and CDR2 FQNEAQ (reference sequence). There are 14 residues in the CDR3. This chain's CDR3 is CASSPGTSTDTQYF. For the CDR3, the DNA is TGTGCCAGCAGTCCCGGGACTAGCACAGATACGCAGTATTTT.

The chain couples TRBV2 to TRBJ1-6; tentative D call: TRBD1 (5 bases). CDR1 and CDR2 from the germline V gene are SNHLY and FYNNEI. The V end lost 3 bases, the J end lost 10 bases, and 10 bases lay between the germline ends. CDR3 length: 13 amino acids. DNA of the CDR3: TGTGCCAGCAGTGAGGGGGATTTCTCACCCCTCCACTTT. It codes for CASSEGDFSPLHF.

Only one count was recorded for this clone. The rearrangement uses TRBV7-2 and TRBJ2-3; the D gene could be TRBD1 or TRBD2 (5 bases each). V was trimmed by 1 base and J by 6 bases, leaving 17 bases between them. Germline CDR1 SGHTA, CDR2 FQGNSA. The CDR3 consists of 16 residues. The CDR3 bases are TGTGCCAGCAGCTTAGTTGGGGGACCTACTTTGGATACGCAGTATTTT. Its translation: CASSLVGGPTLDTQYF.

The chain employs TRBV7-9 and TRBJ2-3; TRBD2 agrees at 11 bases. The germline V gene encodes CDR1 SEHNR and CDR2 FQNEAQ (reference sequence). The CDR3 covers 16 residues. V shed 5 bases, J shed 0 bases, and the junction held 4 bases outside the gene matches. The CDR3 here is CASSPGLAASTDTQYF. The CDR3 DNA sequence: TGTGCCAGCAGCCCGGGACTAGCGGCGAGCACAGATACGCAGTATTTT.

The chain carries TRBV7-9 and TRBJ1-2; TRBD1 matches 11 bases. The V segment lost 3 bases and the J segment 6 bases; nucleotides outside the gene matches: 9. In germline, CDR1 is SEHNR, CDR2 FQNEAQ (reference sequence). The CDR3 covers 16 residues. CDR3 coding DNA: TGTGCCAGCAGCTTGGGCGGACAGGGGGCTAAGAATGGCTACACCTTC. Amino acid sequence: CASSLGGQGAKNGYTF. The full variable domain, in which reference TRBV7-9 and TRBJ1-2 provide the parts outside the CDR3, is DTGVSQNPRHKITKRGQNVTFRCDPISEHNRLYWYRQTLGQGPEFLTYFQNEAQLEKSRLLSDRFSAERPKGSFSTLEIQRTEQGDSAMYLCASSLGGQGAKNGYTFGSGTRLTVV.

The genes are TRBV29-1 and TRBJ1-1; the D is unclear. Germline-derived CDR1 and CDR2 are SQVTM and ANQGSEA. This CDR3 has 14 amino acids. V lost 3 bases, J lost 4 bases, and 15 bases lay in between. Here the CDR3 DNA reads TGCAGCGTTGACTATCGGGGTATGTCCACTGAAGCTTTCTTT. This translates into CSVDYRGMSTEAFF.

Note on this clone: The conserved closing phenylalanine or tryptophan is absent in this CDR3, likely reflecting a read error. The chain uses TRBV6-5 and TRBJ1-1; D gene unclear. This CDR3 contains 14 residues. Per germline, CDR1 MNHEY and CDR2 SVGAGI. The germline V and J ends were trimmed by 7 bases and 1 base, with 13 bases remaining between them. The CDR3: CASMPILENTEAFL. CDR3 nucleotide sequence: TGTGCCAGCATGCCGATTTTGGAGAACACTGAAGCTTTCCTT.

This chain uses TRBV19 with TRBJ2-1, with TRBD2 as a possible D gene (6 bases). The V gene lost 7 bases and the J gene lost 5 bases, with 12 bases spanning the gap. Germline assignment: CDR1 LNHDA and CDR2 SQIVND (reference sequence). There are 13 residues in the CDR3. The CDR3, as DNA: TGTGCCAGTAAATTACTAGCCAACAATGAGCAGTTCTTC. This sequence encodes CASKLLANNEQFF. The full variable domain, in which reference TRBV19 and TRBJ2-1 provide the parts outside the CDR3, is DGGITQSPKYLFRKEGQNVTLSCEQNLNHDAMYWYRQDPGQGLRLIYYSQIVNDFQKGDIAEGYSVSREKKESFPLTVTSAQKNPTAFYLCASKLLANNEQFFGPGTRLTVL.

The DNA for the CDR3 is TGTGCCAGCAGCTCGGTCCGGCGGGGGGTAACGAAACCCCAGCATTTT. Protein: CASSSVRRGVTKPQHF. The chain links TRBV5-6 to TRBJ1-5, with a possible D match to TRBD1 (5 bases). V was pared by 3 bases and J by 10 bases, with 23 bases between. Germline CDR1 and CDR2: SGHDT and YYEEEE. The CDR3 covers 16 residues.

The V and J genes are TRBV6-5 and TRBJ2-4; D is uncertain. The CDR3 has 13 amino acids. CDR1 and CDR2 (germline): MNHEY, SVGAGI. Between the trimmed V and J ends, which lost 2 bases and 5 bases, there was a span of 7 bases. CDR3 nucleotide sequence: TGTGCCAGCAGTTACAGGGCCCAAAACATTCAGTACTTC. Encoded protein: CASSYRAQNIQYF.

This chain links TRBV19 with TRBJ1-1; 7 nucleotides align to TRBD1. Germline CDR1 and CDR2: LNHDA and SQIVND (reference sequence). V dropped 6 bases and J dropped 3; count of bases not matched to a gene: 19. The CDR3 totals 18 residues. This CDR3 is CASRRGIQGSREYTEAFF. CDR3 nucleotides: TGTGCCAGTAGGAGAGGGATACAGGGGAGTCGTGAGTACACTGAAGCTTTCTTT.

V gene TRBV12-5 combines with J gene TRBJ2-5; D is tentatively TRBD1 or TRBD2 (6 bases each). V was shortened by 3 bases and J by 5 bases, with 16 bases between the two germline ends. The CDR3 has 15 residues. Germline V gene lookup returns CDR1 LGHNT and CDR2 FRNRAP. CDR3 DNA: TGTGCTAGTGGTTTAGGGGGACTCGCGGGGGAGACCCAGTACTTC. Translation gives CASGLGGLAGETQYF.

In the case of this clone: In the same sample, other DNA sequences code for this CDR3. This chain joins TRBV5-1 and TRBJ1-4; D gene uncertain. The CDR3 contains 13 residues. From germline, CDR1 is SGHRS and CDR2 YFSETQ. Trimming shortened V by 0 bases and J by 5 bases, and 5 bases separated the two germline ends. CDR3 sequence (DNA): TGCGCCAGCAGCTTGGCGCCGAATGAAAAACTGTTTTTT. Translated, it gives CASSLAPNEKLFF.

The chain employs TRBV5-1 and TRBJ2-7, with 8 positions matching TRBD2. J gave up 4 bases and V 0 bases, and 6 bases lay outside the gene matches. The CDR3 length is 15 residues. CDR1 is SGHRS, CDR2 YFSETQ, per germline. The CDR3 DNA follows: TGCGCCAGCAGCTTGGTACGGGGGGGCGTGTACGAGCAGTACTTC. Protein product: CASSLVRGGVYEQYF.

The rearrangement joins TRBV6-4 to TRBJ2-1; 11 nucleotides match TRBD2. With V trimmed by 0 bases and J by 6 bases, 1 base remained unmatched. The CDR3 sequence is 15 residues long. The germline V gene has CDR1 MRHNA and CDR2 SNTAGT. CDR3 protein: CASSDSSGGANEQFF. In DNA, the CDR3 is TGTGCCAGCAGTGACTCTAGCGGGGGGGCCAATGAGCAGTTCTTC.

This chain joins TRBV23-1 and TRBJ2-1; the D is unclear. TRBV23-1 is an ORF, with its function uncertain. Between the trimmed V and J ends, which lost 4 bases and 4 bases, there was a span of 14 bases. CDR3 size: 15 residues. CDR3 bases: TGCGCCAGCAGTCCCCGTGGGCCAGGATACAATGAGCAGTTCTTC. Protein product: CASSPRGPGYNEQFF.

This clone was seen just once. The chain employs TRBV18 and TRBJ2-5; D is possibly TRBD1 (5 bases). The V gene's germline CDR1 is KGHSH and CDR2 LQKENI. With 6 bases removed from V and 0 bases from J, the gap between germline ends came to 8 bases. The CDR3 is 13 residues long. CDR3 sequence (DNA): TGTGCCAGCTCTAGGGGCCACCAAGAGACCCAGTACTTC. Protein product: CASSRGHQETQYF.

The rearrangement joins TRBV12-5 to TRBJ2-3; D remains ambiguous. The CDR3 is 13 amino acids. Deletions cut 1 base from V and 2 bases from J, with 4 bases between. CDR1 LGHNT and CDR2 FRNRAP come from the germline V gene. DNA for the CDR3: TGTGCTAGTGGTTTGGGCCTCACAGATACGCAGTATTTT. This sequence encodes CASGLGLTDTQYF.

The V call is TRBV6-1, the J call TRBJ2-1; 10 bases are a match to TRBD2. Germline V gives CDR1 MNHNS, CDR2 SASEGT. The junction had 5 bases not matched to a gene; V was cut back by 5 bases and J by 4 bases. This CDR3 region has 15 residues. This chain's CDR3 is CASSFGLAAYNEQFF. The CDR3 DNA follows: TGTGCCAGCAGTTTCGGACTAGCGGCTTACAATGAGCAGTTCTTC.